These 29 T cell receptor beta chains share one sample of origin, sequenced in a study of vaccination effects on CD4 cells after COVID-19 (dated by TCRdb to 2021 to 2024). To identify antigen-specific CD4+ T cell clonotypes by their expansion, the ViraFEST assay first stimulated PBMC with viral peptide pools and then applied TCR sequencing. After about 9 days of culture, CD4+ T cells were isolated with the EasySep CD4+ T cell isolation kit. Each participant received two doses of an mRNA SARS-CoV-2 vaccine, either BNT162b2 or mRNA-1273. These receptors' antigens are unknown. Libraries came from the immunoSEQ multiplex PCR assay. Drawn from immuneACCESS, this table holds only the in-frame rearrangements with V and J called that TCRdb kept. Clones are partly lost; checked studies trace under half to an unresolved V gene and leave the rest unexplained. The sample contains under 80,000 clones, less than 80% of them found a single time. About 1.2% of the sample is in the top ten clones.

The sample was CD4+ T cells from PBMCs cultured with HCoV-229E spike peptides, taken after COVID-19 vaccination. This specimen's cell subset or site label, per the study, means: HCoV-229E spike overlapping peptide pool stimulation. The receptor set was obtained from a human donor who received a COVID-19 vaccine.

The genes are TRBV11-3 and TRBJ2-3; weak D call: TRBD1 (5 bases). CDR3 length equals 18 residues. Trimming left V 1 base short and J 3 bases short, with 20 bases between. The germline V gene encodes CDR1 SGHNT and CDR2 YENEEA. The CDR3 here is CASSLGVFGAGLTDTQYF. CDR3 sequence (DNA): TGTGCCAGCAGCTTAGGAGTGTTTGGGGCAGGTCTTACAGATACGCAGTATTTT.

The chain couples TRBV7-9 to TRBJ2-7; 14 nucleotides agree with TRBD2. Germline-derived CDR1 and CDR2 are SEHNR and FQNEAQ (reference sequence). The CDR3 is made up of 16 amino acids. V lost 1 base and J lost 7; bases outside the gene matches: 6. DNA for the CDR3: TGTGCCAGCAGCTTAGGGACTAGCGGGGGGACCCGAGAGCAGTACGTC. This translates into CASSLGTSGGTREQYV.

The chain is built from TRBV5-5 and TRBJ2-6; D might be TRBD1 (5 bases). Per the germline V gene, CDR1 is SGHKS and CDR2 is YYEKEE (reference sequence). This CDR3 has 16 residues. Trimming pared 1 base from V and 0 bases from J, leaving 8 bases between. The CDR3 nucleotides are TGTGCCAGCAGCTTGCAGGGCAGCTCTGGGGCCAACGTCCTGACTTTC. Amino acid sequence: CASSLQGSSGANVLTF.

This rearrangement joins TRBV6-5 to TRBJ2-5, with 12 bases identical to TRBD1. J was trimmed by 4 bases and V by 6 bases; bases with no gene match: 3. The V gene's germline CDR1 is MNHEY and CDR2 SVGAGI. The CDR3 has 14 amino acids. DNA of the CDR3: TGTGCCAGCAGGGGGACAGGGGGCCGAGAGACCCAGTACTTC. It yields the protein CASRGTGGRETQYF.

The chain recombines TRBV27 with TRBJ1-1, with D uncertain. The germline V gene has CDR1 MNHEY and CDR2 SMNVEV (reference sequence). CDR3 length: 15 amino acids. Trimming took 5 bases from V and 4 from J, leaving 17 bases between them. The CDR3 is CASSPGLGLGTEAFF. For the CDR3, the DNA is TGTGCCAGCAGTCCGGGCCTCGGTTTGGGCACTGAAGCTTTCTTT.

The chain combines TRBV18 with TRBJ1-1; TRBD1 matches 7 bases. J lost 6 bases, V lost 2 bases, and 6 bases had no gene match. The germline CDR1 and CDR2 sequences are KGHSH and LQKENI. The CDR3 runs 14 residues. The CDR3 reads CASSPRGLLSEAFF. Written as DNA, the CDR3 is TGTGCCAGCTCACCAAGGGGGCTCTTGTCTGAAGCTTTCTTT.

This chain joins TRBV7-3 and TRBJ1-5; D not certain. Germline CDR1 SGHTA, CDR2 FQGTGA. V was cut by 5 bases and J by 4 bases, with 9 bases left in between. The CDR3 spans 13 residues. The CDR3 bases are TGTGCCAGCAGCCAAGGACCGAATCAGCCCCAGCATTTT. Its protein is CASSQGPNQPQHF.

The chain joins TRBV24-1 to TRBJ1-1; D not certain. Germline CDR1 is KGHDR and CDR2 is SFDVKD. Trimming removed 3 bases at V and 1 base at J, with 14 bases between. The CDR3 has 16 amino acids. CDR3 protein: CATSDQRKERNTEAFF. CDR3 DNA sequence: TGTGCCACCAGTGATCAACGGAAGGAGAGGAACACTGAAGCTTTCTTT.

Here the CDR3 DNA reads TGTGCCAGCAGTTACGGGGATTCACCCCTCCACTTT. Protein product: CASSYGDSPLHF. This sequence joins TRBV6-5 and TRBJ1-6; no definite D call. This CDR3 is built from 12 residues. Trimming stripped 2 bases from V and 8 bases from J, with 4 bases between. Germline-derived CDR1 and CDR2 are MNHEY and SVGAGI.

The chain uses TRBV5-6 and TRBJ2-3; tentative D call: TRBD1 (5 bases). There are 14 residues in the CDR3. The germline V and J ends were trimmed by 2 bases and 4 bases, with 11 bases remaining between them. CDR1 and CDR2 (germline): SGHDT, YYEEEE. In DNA form, the CDR3 reads TGTGCCAGCAGCTTTGTAGGGGATGCAGATACGCAGTATTTT. Residues: CASSFVGDADTQYF.

The table lists this clone with a few counts. The chain combines TRBV9 with TRBJ1-3; possibly TRBD1 for D (6 bases). Deletions cut 3 bases from V and 0 bases from J, with 10 bases between. The CDR3 runs 15 residues. In germline, CDR1 is SGDLS, CDR2 YYNGEE. CDR3: CASSATGSSGNTIYF. DNA for the CDR3: TGTGCCAGCAGCGCGACAGGCAGCTCTGGAAACACCATATATTTT.

V usage is TRBV24-1 and J usage is TRBJ2-3; 10 nucleotides match TRBD2. After removal of 5 bases from V and 2 bases from J, the junction contained 3 bases not matched to a gene. In germline, CDR1 is KGHDR, CDR2 SFDVKD. The CDR3 covers 15 residues. In DNA form, the CDR3 reads TGTGCCACCAGTGTCCTAGCGGGGGCCACAGATACGCAGTATTTT. It encodes CATSVLAGATDTQYF.

The genes are TRBV2 and TRBJ1-1; D not certain. CDR1 SNHLY and CDR2 FYNNEI come from the germline V gene. The CDR3 contains 12 residues. V lost 0 bases to trimming and J lost 4 bases, with 3 bases between them. The CDR3 loop reads CASSEASTEAFF. Here the CDR3 DNA reads TGTGCCAGCAGTGAAGCGAGCACTGAAGCTTTCTTT. Filled out from reference TRBV2 and TRBJ1-1, the complete variable domain reads EPEVTQTPSHQVTQMGQEVILRCVPISNHLYFYWYRQILGQKVEFLVSFYNNEISEKSEIFDDQFSVERPDGSNFTLKIRSTKLEDSAMYFCASSEASTEAFFGQGTRLTVV.

V and J are TRBV6-2 or TRBV6-3 and TRBJ2-7; D is perhaps TRBD2 (5 bases). CDR1 is MNHEY, CDR2 SVGEGT, per germline. The CDR3 contains 14 residues. Trimming took off 6 bases at V and 2 bases at J, with 14 bases between the two ends. The CDR3 protein is CASSRGLGTYEQYV. For the CDR3, the DNA is TGTGCCAGCAGCCGAGGACTGGGTACCTACGAGCAGTACGTC.

The chain couples TRBV9 to TRBJ1-5, with D uncertain. The CDR3 is 15 residues long. The V end was cut by 0 bases, the J end by 5 bases, with 12 bases between. In germline, CDR1 is SGDLS, CDR2 YYNGEE. The CDR3 DNA reads TGTGCCAGCAGCGTAGAAGGCTATATAGATCAGCCCCAGCATTTT. This translates into CASSVEGYIDQPQHF.

This chain joins TRBV7-6 and TRBJ2-3, with 11 bases aligning to TRBD2. CDR1 is SGHVS, CDR2 FNYEAQ, per germline. This CDR3 is built from 14 residues. The V and J ends lost 6 bases and 5 bases, in that order; junction bases with no gene match: 4. The chain's CDR3 is CASSQGTSGDTQYF. DNA of the CDR3: TGTGCCAGCAGTCAAGGGACTAGCGGAGATACGCAGTATTTT.

The table lists this clone with a few counts. The chain couples TRBV6-2 or TRBV6-3 to TRBJ1-6; D not resolved. Between the trimmed V and J ends, which lost 0 bases and 7 bases, there was a span of 7 bases. Germline CDR1 and CDR2: MNHEY and SVGEGT. The CDR3 is made up of 14 amino acids. CDR3 nucleotides: TGTGCCAGCAGTTACTCGCCCCCCAATTCACCCCTCCACTTT. This gives the protein CASSYSPPNSPLHF.

This CDR3 is CASSDLQGRQETQYF. The CDR3 DNA reads as TGTGCCAGCAGTGATTTGCAGGGTCGGCAAGAGACCCAGTACTTC. The chain recombines TRBV6-1 with TRBJ2-5; D perhaps matches TRBD1 (5 bases). Trimming removed 3 bases from V and 2 bases from J, with 13 bases in between. CDR3 length equals 15 residues. The germline V gene encodes CDR1 MNHNS and CDR2 SASEGT.

The J gene is TRBJ2-2, the V gene TRBV19; D is possibly TRBD1 (5 bases). Trimming shortened V by 6 bases and J by 1 base, and 9 bases separated the two germline ends. The CDR3 is 14 amino acids. Germline CDR1 and CDR2: LNHDA and SQIVND (reference sequence). CDR3 residues: CASRFGQNTGELFF. CDR3 DNA: TGTGCCAGTAGATTTGGACAGAACACCGGGGAGCTGTTTTTT. Complete variable domain (other parts from reference TRBV19 and TRBJ2-2): DGGITQSPKYLFRKEGQNVTLSCEQNLNHDAMYWYRQDPGQGLRLIYYSQIVNDFQKGDIAEGYSVSREKKESFPLTVTSAQKNPTAFYLCASRFGQNTGELFFGEGSRLTVL.

The chain links TRBV5-1 to TRBJ1-4, with D possibly TRBD1 on 6 matching bases. The CDR3 extends over 14 amino acids. Per the germline V gene, CDR1 is SGHRS and CDR2 is YFSETQ. The V gene lost 0 bases and the J gene lost 7 bases, with 10 bases spanning the gap. CDR3 region: CASSLAGESEKLFF. CDR3 in DNA: TGCGCCAGCAGCTTGGCAGGGGAGAGTGAAAAACTGTTTTTT.

The rearrangement links TRBV2 to TRBJ1-4; D is unresolved. Germline V lookup: CDR1 SNHLY, CDR2 FYNNEI. Trimming removed 6 bases at V and 0 bases at J, with 11 bases between. The CDR3 totals 15 residues. DNA of the CDR3: TGTGCCAGCAGAGACCGCCAAGCAACTAATGAAAAACTGTTTTTT. Its translation: CASRDRQATNEKLFF.

The rearrangement uses TRBV6-5 and TRBJ1-1, with D hard to call. CDR3 length equals 14 residues. The V and J ends lost 0 bases and 1 base respectively, with 6 bases between them. Germline CDR1 reads MNHEY; CDR2 reads SVGAGI. CDR3 DNA sequence: TGTGCCAGCAGTTACTCCCGGCAGAACACTGAAGCTTTCTTT. Translated: CASSYSRQNTEAFF.

This clone has just one count. The V gene is TRBV7-3, the J gene TRBJ2-2, with 8 bases lining up with TRBD1. With V trimmed by 6 bases and J by 6 bases, 12 bases remained unmatched. Germline CDR1 reads SGHTA; CDR2 reads FQGTGA. The CDR3 length is 16 residues. The DNA of the CDR3 is TGTGCCAGCAGGTCATCACAGGGGGGCGGCGCCGGGGAGCTGTTTTTT. Its protein is CASRSSQGGGAGELFF.

The sample holds a few counts of this clone. V and J are TRBV9 and TRBJ2-1; the D gene could be TRBD1 or TRBD2 (8 bases each). CDR1 is SGDLS, CDR2 YYNGEE, per germline. V was cut by 4 bases and J by 3 bases, with 14 bases left in between. This CDR3 is 15 amino acids long. CDR3 nucleotides: TGTGCCAGCAGCCGGGGGGGGACAGGCTACAATGAGCAGTTCTTC. This sequence encodes CASSRGGTGYNEQFF.

The chain's CDR3 is CASSLSGGEQYV. CDR3 nucleotides: TGTGCCAGCAGCTTATCTGGTGGGGAGCAGTACGTC. The chain couples TRBV7-9 to TRBJ2-7; D is uncertain. The CDR3 is 12 amino acids. Per the germline V gene, CDR1 is SEHNR and CDR2 is FQNEAQ (reference sequence). Trimming took off 2 bases at V and 7 bases at J, with 9 bases between the two ends.

The chain links TRBV25-1 to TRBJ2-7, with TRBD1 identical over 7 bases. There are 11 residues in the CDR3. The V and J ends lost 8 bases and 4 bases, in that order; junction bases with no gene match: 2. Germline V lookup: CDR1 MGHDK, CDR2 SYGVNS. CDR3 DNA: TGTGCCAGCGGGGACAGATACGAGCAGTACGTC. The encoded protein is CASGDRYEQYV.

This clone has just a few counts. This chain connects TRBV28 to TRBJ1-2; 8 positions agree with TRBD1. There are 14 residues in the CDR3. With V trimmed by 5 bases and J by 14 bases, 16 bases remained unmatched. Per the germline V gene, CDR1 is MDHEN and CDR2 is SYDVKM. CDR3 loop: CASSAQTGAVSYTF. In DNA, the CDR3 is TGTGCCAGCAGTGCACAGACAGGGGCTGTGAGTTATACCTTC.

The chain couples TRBV24-1 to TRBJ1-1; no clear D gene. Trimming removed 4 bases at V and 4 bases at J, with 9 bases between. Germline loops: CDR1 KGHDR, CDR2 SFDVKD. The CDR3 is 13 amino acids. This chain's CDR3 is CATSDWVGTEAFF. The DNA for the CDR3 is TGTGCCACCAGTGACTGGGTCGGCACTGAAGCTTTCTTT.

The genes are TRBV18 and TRBJ2-4; D may be TRBD1 (6 bases). Germline CDR1 is KGHSH and CDR2 is LQKENI. This CDR3 spans 14 amino acids. V lost 3 bases, J lost 8 bases, and 14 bases lay in between. This chain's CDR3 is CASSPNGQPDIQYF. The CDR3 nucleotides read TGTGCCAGCTCACCCAACGGACAGCCCGACATTCAGTACTTC.